This entry describes one T cell receptor beta chain. The antigen remains undetermined. This sample stems from a study of regulatory T cells in long-lasting Graves disease. Looking at the study overall: The definition of persistent Graves' disease was over 5 years of antithyroid drugs with positive TSH receptor antibodies. General observations from the study: Accuracy might have suffered from few samples.

Indicated time point: persistent/refractory GD, antithyroid drugs over 5 years with positive TRAb. Following extraction of RNA from PBMCs, that RNA was used to make the TCR library. Both iRepertoire HTBI primers and Arm-PCR of CDR3 regions were used to build the TCR beta libraries. TCRdb independently ran MiXCR on the multiplex PCR reads; one entry per CDR3 protein. The sample comprises 300,000 to 500,000 distinct CDR3 sequences, less than 25% of which are singletons, and about a fifth rests with the top ten. The sequencing used peripheral blood mononuclear cells (PBMCs), collected when the disease was refractory, from a patient treated with antithyroid drugs. This TCR was sampled from a female donor with Graves disease.

The CDR3 sequence is CSGTGTAETQYF. For the CDR3, the DNA is TGCAGCGGGACAGGGACGGCGGAGACCCAGTACTTC. V gene TRBV29-1 combines with J gene TRBJ2-5; 8 bases fit TRBD1. The CDR3 sequence is 12 residues long. CDR1 is SQVTM, CDR2 ANQGSEA, per germline. The trim removed 7 bases at V and 5 bases at J, leaving 6 bases unmatched.